This T cell receptor (beta chain) was captured in a study of patients and donors after allogeneic stem cell transplantation. This CDR3 has 15 residues. V was cut by 0 bases and J by 3 bases, with 12 bases left in between. In germline, CDR1 is SGHRS, CDR2 YFSETQ. TCRdb re-derived calls from the RT-PCR reads in MiXCR, one entry per CDR3 protein. The repertoire holds about a million distinct CDR3 sequences, with roughly 18% as singletons. This clonotype was observed many times. This clonotype was sampled from a human donor who was either an allogeneic HSCT recipient or a stem cell or donor lymphocyte infusion donor (not recorded which). It is not recorded whose cells these are; they may come from a transplant donor. Sample: blood, either unsorted or a sorted T cell fraction (not recorded which). The chain couples TRBV5-1 to TRBJ1-1; unclear D gene. The CDR3 reads CASSLAPRRDTEAFF. The CDR3, as DNA: TGCGCCAGCAGCTTGGCCCCGAGGAGGGACACTGAAGCTTTCTTT.